This section outlines one T cell receptor (beta chain) sequence together with its context. Peripheral blood CD8+ and CD4+ T cells were profiled by TCR beta sequencing. This sample is drawn from a study of CD8 T cells in Susac syndrome. On the study more broadly: Among the Susac syndrome patients sequenced, about 6 had active disease and eight or nine were in remission.

CDR1 SGHRS and CDR2 YFSETQ come from the germline V gene. The CDR3 is 16 residues long. V dropped 4 bases and J dropped 4; count of bases not matched to a gene: 9. The authors reverse transcribed 0.5 to 1 ug RNA with random hexamers. TCRdb re-called the immunoSEQ multiplex PCR reads with MiXCR, one entry per CDR3 protein. The sample lists some 160,000 distinct CDR3 sequences; nearly 97% were seen once. The sequence derives from a human donor with Susac syndrome. The V and J genes are TRBV5-1 and TRBJ2-1; 9 nucleotides align to TRBD2. Specimen: CD4+ T cells from PBMCs. The CDR3 region has the DNA TGCGCCAGCAGCCAAGTGACTAGCGGAGGATACAATGAGCAGTTCTTC. Protein product: CASSQVTSGGYNEQFF.